These T cell receptor beta chains were read from a single sample in a study of blood T cell repertoires in COVID-19. Clones were sequenced by immunoSEQ multiplex PCR, and TCRdb holds only the in-frame ones, with some missing. The sample contains approximately 200,000 clones, roughly 89% of which appear only once. The sequencing input was PBMCs or T cells enriched from blood (not recorded which). The origin of the receptors is a woman aged 40 to 50 with acute COVID-19. Both conserved end residues are part of each CDR3. D genes are given only for firm matches. The listing skips clone size in some rows; elsewhere it reads once, few, many or a size class.

clone_size,d_call,v_call,j_call,cdr3_aa,cdr3_nt
few,TRBD1,TRBV19,TRBJ2-7,CASSTRQGESYEQYF,TGTGCCAGTAGCACCCGACAGGGCGAATCCTACGAGCAGTACTTC
NA,TRBD2,TRBV9,TRBJ2-3,CASSSLSGGATDTQYF,TGTGCCAGCAGCTCCCTTAGCGGGGGGGCCACAGATACGCAGTATTTT
NA,NA,TRBV30,TRBJ1-5,CAWSRGGNNQPQHF,TGTGCCTGGTCGAGGGGAGGGAACAATCAGCCCCAGCATTTT
once,NA,TRBV11-3,TRBJ2-2,CASSRVSGELFF,TGTGCCAGCAGCCGGGTATCCGGGGAGCTGTTTTTT
NA,TRBD2,TRBV11-3,TRBJ2-1,CASSLGLAGDNEQFF,TGTGCCAGCAGCTTAGGACTAGCGGGGGACAATGAGCAGTTCTTC
NA,NA,TRBV19,TRBJ1-2,CASSSPSGTAKVNGYTF,TGTGCCAGTAGTAGCCCTTCAGGGACTGCGAAGGTCAATGGCTACACCTTC
NA,TRBD1,TRBV7-9,TRBJ2-6,CASSLDRANGANVLTF,TGTGCCAGCAGCCTCGACAGGGCGAATGGGGCCAACGTCCTGACTTTC
NA,TRBD2,TRBV5-4,TRBJ2-7,CASSTPRTGLAGNEQYF,TGTGCCAGCAGCACACCCAGGACGGGACTAGCGGGAAACGAGCAGTACTTC
NA,NA,TRBV4-3,TRBJ1-2,CASSQDLGSYARRYTF,TGCGCCAGCAGCCAAGATTTAGGAAGTTATGCTAGGCGCTACACCTTC
NA,TRBD1,TRBV7-9,TRBJ2-5,CARPPGQGQETQYF,TGTGCCCGTCCCCCGGGACAGGGACAAGAGACCCAGTACTTC
NA,TRBD1,TRBV11-3,TRBJ2-2,CASSFGPAGGTGELFF,TGTGCCAGCAGCTTCGGTCCCGCAGGGGGAACCGGGGAGCTGTTTTTT
NA,NA,TRBV19,TRBJ1-5,CASTPRGGSLTQPQHF,TGTGCCAGTACCCCCAGAGGGGGTAGTCTCACTCAGCCCCAGCATTTT
NA,TRBD1,TRBV5-1,TRBJ1-2,CASSPWTGTYGYTF,TGCGCCAGCAGCCCATGGACAGGGACATATGGCTACACCTTC
NA,NA,TRBV27,TRBJ2-7,CASSFRGTSYEQYF,TGTGCCAGCAGCTTCAGGGGTACGTCCTACGAGCAGTACTTC
NA,NA,TRBV9,TRBJ2-3,CASSVGTRAQRHTDTQYF,TGTGCCAGCAGCGTAGGAACCCGAGCCCAGCGGCACACAGATACGCAGTATTTT
NA,TRBD1,TRBV19,TRBJ1-5,CASSARDREVPYQPQHF,TGTGCCAGTAGTGCCCGGGACAGGGAAGTTCCCTATCAGCCCCAGCATTTT
NA,NA,TRBV28,TRBJ2-7,CASTPGQTYEQYF,TGTGCCAGCACACCGGGTCAGACCTACGAGCAGTACTTC
NA,NA,TRBV28,TRBJ1-3,CASSSRGPGRNTIYF,TGTGCCAGCAGTTCACGCGGTCCAGGGAGAAACACCATATATTTT
NA,NA,TRBV11-2,TRBJ1-2,CASSLGRDPGYGYTF,TGTGCCAGCAGCTTAGGCAGGGATCCAGGCTATGGCTACACCTTC
NA,NA,TRBV14,TRBJ2-3,CASSQRLFDTQYF,TGTGCCAGCAGCCAGAGACTATTCGATACGCAGTATTTT
NA,TRBD2,TRBV20-1,TRBJ2-4,CSASEGLVGYQYF,TGCAGTGCTAGTGAGGGACTAGTAGGATATCAGTACTTC
NA,NA,TRBV28,TRBJ2-7,CATRGGLTYEQYF,TGTGCCACCAGGGGGGGGCTTACCTACGAGCAGTACTTC
NA,NA,TRBV19,TRBJ2-1,CASSIGTSSYNEQFF,TGTGCCAGTAGTATAGGGACAAGCTCCTACAATGAGCAGTTCTTC
NA,NA,TRBV12-3/TRBV12-4,TRBJ1-2,CASSTDSSYGYTF,TGTGCCAGCAGTACGGACAGTTCCTATGGCTACACCTTC
NA,NA,TRBV3-1/TRBV3-2,TRBJ1-5,CASSQSWQDSNQPQHF,TGTGCCAGCAGCCAATCTTGGCAAGATAGCAATCAGCCCCAGCATTTT
NA,TRBD2,TRBV11-3,TRBJ2-1,CASSTSPGTSGVLDNEQFF,TGTGCCAGCAGCACTTCTCCCGGGACTAGCGGGGTCCTGGACAATGAGCAGTTCTTC
NA,NA,TRBV5-1,TRBJ2-2,CASSLMAGSTGELFF,TGCGCCAGCAGCTTGATGGCAGGGTCCACCGGGGAGCTGTTTTTT
NA,NA,TRBV2,TRBJ1-5,CASISGVGQPQHF,TGTGCCAGCATCAGCGGGGTCGGTCAGCCCCAGCATTTT
NA,NA,TRBV7-2,TRBJ2-1,CASSLSGFYNEQFF,TGTGCCAGCAGCTTAAGCGGTTTTTACAATGAGCAGTTCTTC
NA,NA,TRBV25-1,TRBJ1-4,CASSGRPGQEKLFF,TGTGCCAGCAGTGGGAGGCCTGGGCAGGAAAAACTGTTTTTT
NA,TRBD1,TRBV20-1,TRBJ1-3,CSASGPGGHSGNTIYF,TGCAGTGCCAGTGGACCAGGGGGCCACTCTGGAAACACCATATATTTT
NA,NA,TRBV6-5,TRBJ2-7,CASNRSPKQGEQYF,TGTGCCAGCAACCGCAGCCCAAAACAGGGCGAGCAGTACTTC
NA,NA,TRBV24-1,TRBJ2-6,CATSDQTLSGANVLTF,TGTGCCACCAGTGATCAGACACTCTCTGGGGCCAACGTCCTGACTTTC
NA,TRBD2,TRBV19,TRBJ2-2,CASRTLAGGFAGELFF,TGTGCCAGTAGGACTCTAGCGGGAGGGTTCGCCGGGGAGCTGTTTTTT
NA,TRBD2,TRBV10-3,TRBJ2-3,CAISGPPSGSTDTQYF,TGTGCCATCAGTGGCCCCCCTAGCGGTAGCACAGATACGCAGTATTTT
NA,TRBD1,TRBV14,TRBJ2-1,CASSRIWRQGEGGSEQFF,TGTGCCAGCAGCCGCATCTGGCGACAGGGGGAAGGTGGGAGTGAGCAGTTCTTC
NA,NA,TRBV7-2,TRBJ1-6,CASSLVRSSPLHF,TGTGCCAGCAGCTTAGTCAGAAGTTCACCCCTCCACTTT
NA,NA,TRBV7-2,TRBJ2-1,CASSLRQGNEQFF,TGTGCCAGCAGCCTCAGGCAGGGGAATGAGCAGTTCTTC
NA,TRBD1,TRBV7-9,TRBJ1-5,CASSLGDRVNQPQHF,TGTGCCAGCAGCTTAGGGGACAGGGTAAATCAGCCCCAGCATTTT
NA,NA,TRBV7-3,TRBJ1-5,CASSLIGAPEHF,TGTGCCAGCAGCTTAATAGGGGCCCCAGAGCATTTT
NA,NA,TRBV9,TRBJ1-4,CASSAGVGGSNEKLFF,TGTGCCAGCAGCGCGGGGGTTGGGGGGTCTAATGAAAAACTGTTTTTT
NA,TRBD1,TRBV7-2,TRBJ1-3,CASSLTGTGVGNTIYF,TGTGCCAGCAGCTTAACCGGGACAGGGGTTGGAAACACCATATATTTT
NA,TRBD2,TRBV18,TRBJ2-2,CASSPGLANTGELFF,TGTGCCAGCTCACCTGGACTAGCGAACACCGGGGAGCTGTTTTTT
NA,TRBD1,TRBV29-1,TRBJ2-7,CSVGGTGSSYEQYF,TGCAGCGTCGGCGGGACAGGCAGCTCCTACGAGCAGTACTTC
NA,TRBD2,TRBV28,TRBJ2-7,CASRRQASGGSLYEQYF,TGTGCCAGCAGGAGACAGGCTAGCGGGGGGTCCCTCTACGAGCAGTACTTC
NA,TRBD1,TRBV28,TRBJ1-1,CASSLLGTGEGGKTEAFF,TGTGCCAGCAGTTTATTAGGGACAGGGGAGGGGGGAAAGACTGAAGCTTTCTTT
NA,NA,TRBV28,TRBJ2-5,CASSSLVSQETQYF,TGTGCCAGCAGTTCTCTAGTTTCCCAAGAGACCCAGTACTTC
NA,TRBD1,TRBV3-1/TRBV3-2,TRBJ1-2,CASSPRQGDYGYTF,TGTGCCAGCAGCCCCAGACAGGGCGACTATGGCTACACCTTC
NA,TRBD2,TRBV25-1,TRBJ2-7,CASSPRTSLNEQYF,TGTGCCAGCAGTCCCCGGACTAGTCTAAACGAGCAGTACTTC
NA,NA,TRBV6-1,TRBJ1-6,CASSENGGFYNSPLHF,TGTGCCAGCAGTGAGAATGGGGGGTTCTATAATTCACCCCTCCACTTT
NA,NA,TRBV29-1,TRBJ1-1,CSVKRSSMNTEAFF,TGCAGCGTGAAGAGGTCTTCCATGAACACTGAAGCTTTCTTT
NA,NA,TRBV7-9,TRBJ1-1,CASSLEGALNTEAFF,TGTGCCAGCAGCTTAGAAGGGGCGCTGAACACTGAAGCTTTCTTT